This TCR beta chain was captured in a study of shared clonotypes between healthy human individuals. In the study overall: Aged between 18 and 49, the donors were a couple of women and three men. Whole-study findings and limits: In general, naive subsets displayed greater estimated richness than memory subsets did.

The CDR3 spans 15 residues. The germline V gene has CDR1 SGHAT and CDR2 FQNNGV. V was clipped by 1 base and J by 4 bases; unmatched bases: 5. TCRdb's table, derived via immunoSEQ multiplex PCR, lists solely in-frame clones and lacks some. Altogether around 2,000,000 clones are present, 95% being singletons, with the ten largest covering 0.13%. Concerning this clone: Antigen unknown.

This TCR was sampled from a man aged 18 to 30 in good health. The sample consisted of naive CD4+ T cells sorted from blood. Subset described: CD45RA+ positively selected. J is TRBJ1-1 and V is TRBV11-2, with 8 bases identical to TRBD1. CDR3 amino acids: CASSLAPGGITEAFF. CDR3 in DNA: TGTGCCAGCAGCTTAGCTCCAGGGGGCATCACTGAAGCTTTCTTT.